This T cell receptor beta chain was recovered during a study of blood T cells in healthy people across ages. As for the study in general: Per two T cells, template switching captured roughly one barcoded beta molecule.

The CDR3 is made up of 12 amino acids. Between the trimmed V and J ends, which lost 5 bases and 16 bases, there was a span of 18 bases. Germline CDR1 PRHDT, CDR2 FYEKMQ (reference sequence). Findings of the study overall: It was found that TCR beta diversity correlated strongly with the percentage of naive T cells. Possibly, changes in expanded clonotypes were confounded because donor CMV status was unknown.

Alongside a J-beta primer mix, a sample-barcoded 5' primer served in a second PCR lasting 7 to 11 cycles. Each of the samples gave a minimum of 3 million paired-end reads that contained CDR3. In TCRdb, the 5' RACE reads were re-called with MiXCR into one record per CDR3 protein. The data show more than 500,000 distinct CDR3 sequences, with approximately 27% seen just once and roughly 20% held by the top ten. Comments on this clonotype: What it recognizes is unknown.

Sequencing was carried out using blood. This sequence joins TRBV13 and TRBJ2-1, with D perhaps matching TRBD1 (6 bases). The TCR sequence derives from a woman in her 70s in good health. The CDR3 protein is CASSIGRDRCFF. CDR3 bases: TGTGCCAGCAGCATCGGCCGAGACAGGTGCTTCTTC.